The rows below give T cell receptor beta chains drawn from one sample of a study of vaccination and CD4 T cells after COVID-19. No antigens are known for them. Using its own MiXCR run on the PCR reads, TCRdb lists one record per CDR3 protein. The table has about 6,400 distinct CDR3 sequences, under 60% seen once. The sequencing sample was made of CD4+ T cells from blood, cultured in vitro. The receptors come from a human donor in good health. Each CDR3 is given with its conserved first and last residue. The D gene is left open where the match is weak. The size field is filled for only some rows; it gives once, few, many or a size class.

J gene | clone size | V gene | D gene | CDR3 protein | CDR3 DNA
TRBJ1-2 | . | TRBV18 | TRBD1 | CASSQRTGVNYGYTF | TGTGCCAGCTCACAGAGGACAGGAGTAAACTATGGCTACACCTTC
TRBJ2-7 | . | TRBV5-6 | . | CASRDQNPRVLQYF | TGTGCCAGCAGGGATCAGAACCCAAGGGTGCTTCAGTACTTC
TRBJ2-1 | few | TRBV12-3/TRBV12-4 | . | CASSPRTANEQFF | TGTGCCAGCAGCCCACGGACAGCCAATGAGCAGTTCTTC
TRBJ2-7 | few | TRBV30 | TRBD2 | CAWSAERGGEQYF | TGTGCCTGGAGTGCTGAGCGGGGGGGTGAGCAGTACTTC
TRBJ1-5 | once | TRBV29-1 | TRBD1 | CSVRTGSNNQPQHF | TGCAGCGTTAGGACAGGGTCGAACAATCAGCCCCAGCATTTT
TRBJ1-1 | few | TRBV5-1 | TRBD1 | CASSLGQGTMNTEAFF | TGCGCCAGCAGCCTGGGACAGGGCACCATGAACACTGAAGCTTTCTTT
TRBJ1-1 | few | TRBV7-2 | TRBD1 | CASSLVPGQGWTNTEAFF | TGTGCCAGCAGCTTAGTGCCAGGACAGGGGTGGACGAACACTGAAGCTTTCTTT
TRBJ1-5 | . | TRBV2 | TRBD1 | CASSGTGGAGNQPQHF | TGTGCCAGCAGCGGGACAGGGGGCGCGGGCAATCAGCCCCAGCATTTT
TRBJ2-3 | . | TRBV6-1 | . | CASSGGNTQYF | TGTGCCAGCAGTGGAGGGAATACGCAGTATTTT
TRBJ2-5 | . | TRBV7-2 | . | CASSPGQRQETQYF | TGTGCCAGCAGCCCAGGTCAGAGACAAGAGACCCAGTACTTC
TRBJ2-7 | few | TRBV19 | TRBD1 | CATKDRASSYEQYF | TGTGCCACCAAGGACAGGGCAAGTTCCTACGAGCAGTACTTC
TRBJ2-3 | . | TRBV19 | . | CASSIGNSRSNF | TGTGCCAGTAGTATTGGGAACTCGAGATCGAATTTT
TRBJ2-2 | few | TRBV24-1 | . | CATSDRPYTGELFF | TGTGCCACCAGTGACCGTCCATACACCGGGGAGCTGTTTTTT
TRBJ2-5 | . | TRBV2 | . | CASSYQETQYF | TGTGCCAGCAGTTACCAAGAGACCCAGTACTTC
TRBJ2-3 | few | TRBV20-1 | . | CSAPGEALTDTQYF | TGCAGTGCCCCGGGGGAGGCACTCACAGATACGCAGTATTTT
TRBJ2-5 | . | TRBV20-1 | . | CSARTRGAQETQYF | TGCAGTGCTAGGACCCGGGGGGCTCAAGAGACCCAGTACTTC
TRBJ2-7 | . | TRBV5-6 | . | CASSLHPGQTAYEQYF | TGTGCCAGCAGCTTACATCCGGGTCAGACAGCCTACGAGCAGTACTTC
TRBJ1-1 | . | TRBV28 | TRBD1 | CASSLPRGLEAFF | TGTGCCAGCAGTTTACCCAGGGGGCTGGAAGCTTTCTTT
TRBJ2-1 | . | TRBV28 | . | CASETQGIDDNEQFF | TGTGCCAGCGAGACACAGGGAATTGACGACAATGAGCAGTTCTTC
TRBJ2-3 | few | TRBV19 | TRBD2 | CASSPGTSGKVDTQYF | TGTGCCAGTAGTCCCGGGACTAGCGGGAAAGTAGATACGCAGTATTTT
TRBJ1-1 | few | TRBV15 | . | CATSRDEGPEAFF | TGTGCCACCAGCAGAGATGAGGGCCCTGAAGCTTTCTTT
TRBJ2-2 | . | TRBV20-1 | . | CSARPHARSAETGELFF | TGCAGTGCTCGACCACACGCGAGGAGCGCCGAGACCGGGGAGCTGTTTTTT
TRBJ2-5 | once | TRBV30 | . | CAWLYHKETQYF | TGTGCCTGGTTATACCACAAAGAGACCCAGTACTTC
TRBJ1-1 | few | TRBV7-9 | . | CASSIRSGEAFF | TGTGCCAGCTCAATTCGGTCGGGGGAAGCTTTCTTT
TRBJ1-6 | . | TRBV27 | TRBD1 | CASCRGSSYNSPLHF | TGTGCCAGCTGCAGGGGGAGCTCCTATAATTCACCCCTCCACTTT
TRBJ2-3 | . | TRBV19 | . | CASSISARFTDTQYF | TGTGCCAGTAGTATATCGGCCAGGTTCACAGATACGCAGTATTTT
TRBJ2-5 | few | TRBV7-2 | TRBD1 | CASSLTTGNRETQYF | TGTGCCAGCAGCTTAACGACAGGGAACCGAGAGACCCAGTACTTC
TRBJ2-2 | . | TRBV6-2/TRBV6-3 | . | CASRPLGDTGKLFF | TGTGCCAGCAGGCCACTCGGGGACACCGGGAAGCTGTTTTTT
TRBJ1-1 | . | TRBV6-1 | . | CASRPGAGRNTEAFF | TGTGCCAGCAGACCCGGGGCCGGGAGGAACACTGAAGCTTTCTTT
TRBJ1-2 | . | TRBV7-2 | TRBD1 | CASSTSTGANYGYTF | TGTGCCAGCAGCACCTCGACAGGGGCTAACTATGGCTACACCTTC
TRBJ1-6 | . | TRBV19 | . | CASSIMTQTNSPLHF | TGTGCCAGTAGTATAATGACACAAACGAATTCACCCCTCCACTTT
TRBJ1-5 | . | TRBV7-9 | . | CASSARGQPQHF | TGTGCCAGCAGCGCCAGGGGTCAGCCCCAGCATTTT
TRBJ1-2 | few | TRBV7-9 | TRBD1 | CASSLDSAGGYGYTF | TGTGCCAGCAGCTTAGATAGCGCAGGGGGCTATGGCTACACCTTC
TRBJ2-5 | . | TRBV20-1 | TRBD2 | CSATDIVSGAGETQYF | TGCAGTGCTACAGATATCGTCAGCGGGGCGGGGGAGACCCAGTACTTC
TRBJ1-2 | few | TRBV24-1 | . | CATSDTDLYGYTF | TGTGCCACCAGTGACACGGACCTGTATGGCTACACCTTC